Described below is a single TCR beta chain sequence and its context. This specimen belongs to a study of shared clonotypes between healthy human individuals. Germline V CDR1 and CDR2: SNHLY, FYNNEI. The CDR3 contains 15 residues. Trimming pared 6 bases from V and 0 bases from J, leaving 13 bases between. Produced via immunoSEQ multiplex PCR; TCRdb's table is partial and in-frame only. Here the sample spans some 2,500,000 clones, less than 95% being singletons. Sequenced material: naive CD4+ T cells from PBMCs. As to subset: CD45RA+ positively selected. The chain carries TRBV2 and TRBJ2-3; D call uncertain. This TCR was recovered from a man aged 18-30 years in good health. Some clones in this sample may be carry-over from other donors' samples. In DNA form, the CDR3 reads TGTGCCAGCAGCGTCCTTCAGTCTAGCACAGATACGCAGTATTTT. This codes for CASSVLQSSTDTQYF. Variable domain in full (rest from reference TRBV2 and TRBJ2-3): EPEVTQTPSHQVTQMGQEVILRCVPISNHLYFYWYRQILGQKVEFLVSFYNNEISEKSEIFDDQFSVERPDGSNFTLKIRSTKLEDSAMYFCASSVLQSSTDTQYFGPGTRLTVL.